The 24 T cell receptor beta chains presented below share a single source sample, sequenced in a study of radiotherapy plus CTLA-4 blockade in lung cancer. Produced via immunoSEQ multiplex PCR; TCRdb's table is partial and in-frame only. This table has about 98,000 clones, roughly four fifths appearing once. The source was peripheral blood, collected from a patient treated with radiotherapy plus ipilimumab. The source is a human donor with non-small cell lung cancer who had a partial response to radiotherapy plus ipilimumab.

The chain uses TRBV27 and TRBJ2-7; maybe TRBD1 (6 bases). The germline V gene encodes CDR1 MNHEY and CDR2 SMNVEV (reference sequence). This CDR3 comprises 13 residues. The V and J ends lost 5 bases and 10 bases respectively, with 18 bases between them. This CDR3 reads CASSPRDTPYQYF. The CDR3, as DNA: TGTGCCAGCAGTCCTAGGGACACTCCGTACCAGTACTTC.

This clone was recorded once. The chain employs TRBV21-1 and TRBJ2-7; the D call in the table, TRBD2, was not verified against the DNA. TRBV21-1 is labeled a pseudogene. This CDR3 contains 19 residues. Written as DNA, the CDR3 is TGTGCCAGCAGCAAAAGGAAATGGACTAGCGGGTCCCACTCCTACGAGCAGTACTTC. Encoded protein: CASSKRKWTSGSHSYEQYF.

J is TRBJ2-2 and V is TRBV25-1; a weak D match, TRBD2 (5 bases). This CDR3 has 14 residues. Germline V gene sequence: CDR1 MGHDK, CDR2 SYGVNS. With 8 bases removed from V and 1 base from J, the gap between germline ends came to 11 bases. DNA of the CDR3: TGTGCCAGCGAACCGAGGGTGAACACCGGGGAGCTGTTTTTT. Residues: CASEPRVNTGELFF.

The gene calls are TRBV7-2 and TRBJ2-1, with 7 nucleotides matching TRBD2. CDR3 length: 15 amino acids. Per germline, CDR1 SGHTA and CDR2 FQGNSA. After removal of 2 bases from V and 2 bases from J, the junction contained 3 bases not matched to a gene. CDR3 region: CASSLTSGTYNEQFF. CDR3 bases: TGTGCCAGCAGCTTAACCAGCGGGACCTACAATGAGCAGTTCTTC.

J is TRBJ1-4 and V is TRBV11-2, with D perhaps matching TRBD1 (6 bases). The CDR3 runs 14 residues. V lost 3 bases to trimming and J lost 8 bases, with 13 bases between them. Germline assignment: CDR1 SGHAT and CDR2 FQNNGV. Written as DNA, the CDR3 is TGTGCCAGCAGCTTTAGGGGGGGCAACGAAAAACTGTTTTTT. Its protein product is CASSFRGGNEKLFF.

As regards this clone: Other DNA sequences in the same sample also yield this CDR3. This chain joins TRBV4-2 and TRBJ1-5; maybe TRBD1 (6 bases). This CDR3 has 15 amino acids. Germline V gives CDR1 LGHNA, CDR2 YNFKEQ. The ends were cut back, 4 bases at V and 0 bases at J, with 10 bases in the middle. CDR3 coding DNA: TGTGCCAGCAGCCGTGACAGGAATAGCAATCAGCCCCAGCATTTT. As protein: CASSRDRNSNQPQHF.

V is TRBV19 and J is TRBJ1-5; 11 bases fit TRBD1. CDR1 LNHDA and CDR2 SQIVND come from the germline V gene (reference sequence). The CDR3 consists of 14 residues. V lost 6 bases, J lost 6 bases, and 4 bases stayed unmatched. The CDR3 DNA sequence: TGTGCCAGTAGAACCGGGACAGGGGGTCAGCCCCAGCATTTT. This gives the protein CASRTGTGGQPQHF.

The chain recombines TRBV5-1 with TRBJ2-5, with D perhaps TRBD1 (6 bases). This CDR3 has 15 amino acids. Looked up from germline, CDR1 is SGHRS and CDR2 is YFSETQ. Trimming pared 6 bases from V and 5 bases from J, leaving 20 bases between. CDR3 sequence reads: CASTRGFGQGETQYF. CDR3 in DNA: TGCGCCAGCACCCGAGGATTTGGCCAGGGGGAGACCCAGTACTTC.

V usage is TRBV28 and J usage is TRBJ1-1, with a possible D match to TRBD1 (6 bases). Trimming shortened V by 2 bases and J by 6 bases, and 10 bases separated the two germline ends. Per the germline V gene, CDR1 is MDHEN and CDR2 is SYDVKM. CDR3 size: 13 residues. The CDR3 loop reads CASSLQGRAEAFF. The DNA for the CDR3 is TGTGCCAGCAGTTTACAGGGGCGGGCTGAAGCTTTCTTT.

The gene calls are TRBV29-1 and TRBJ2-3; tentatively, D is TRBD1 (6 bases). Per the germline V gene, CDR1 is SQVTM and CDR2 is ANQGSEA. V dropped 6 bases and J dropped 2 bases, with 15 bases sitting between them. This CDR3 is 14 amino acids long. CDR3 nucleotides: TGCAGCGTCCAACAGGGTTTTGACACAGATACGCAGTATTTT. It translates to CSVQQGFDTDTQYF.

This rearrangement joins TRBV29-1 to TRBJ1-1; D remains unclear. Germline V gene sequence: CDR1 SQVTM, CDR2 ANQGSEA. V shed 4 bases and J shed 2 bases, with 11 bases lying between them. The CDR3 is 13 residues long. The CDR3 spells CSVVRTGNTEAFF. The CDR3 DNA is TGCAGCGTTGTAAGGACGGGAAACACTGAAGCTTTCTTT.

As for this clone: At one end, the junction sequence differs from germline, possibly due to a read error. This chain uses TRBV29-1 with TRBJ1-2, with a weak D call TRBD1 (6 bases). CDR3 length: 13 residues. The germline V gene encodes CDR1 SQVTM and CDR2 ANQGSEA. CDR3 amino acids: CSVVRGGGYGHTF. As DNA, the CDR3 is TGCAGCGTTGTTAGAGGGGGTGGCTATGGCCACACCTTC.

The chain employs TRBV5-1 and TRBJ2-3, with 9 positions matching TRBD1. In germline, CDR1 is SGHRS, CDR2 YFSETQ. V shed 4 bases, J shed 3 bases, and the junction held 12 bases outside the gene matches. This CDR3 comprises 17 residues. This chain's CDR3 is CASSQGTGRIRTDTQYF. CDR3 sequence (DNA): TGCGCCAGCAGCCAGGGGACAGGGCGTATAAGGACAGATACGCAGTATTTT.

The chain has TRBV5-1 and TRBJ1-4; TRBD1 is a possible D gene (5 bases). There are 15 residues in the CDR3. Trimming pared 5 bases from V and 2 bases from J, leaving 13 bases between. Per the germline V gene, CDR1 is SGHRS and CDR2 is YFSETQ. Written as DNA, the CDR3 is TGCGCCAGCAGGTTCGGAGGGGTTACTAATGAAAAACTGTTTTTT. Amino acids: CASRFGGVTNEKLFF.

CDR3 DNA sequence: TGTGCCAGCCGGACTGCCTACAATGAGCAGTTCTTC. Translating gives CASRTAYNEQFF. This rearrangement joins TRBV11-2 to TRBJ2-1, with D maybe TRBD2 (5 bases). This CDR3 has 12 amino acids. Trimming took off 8 bases at V and 2 bases at J, with 7 bases between the two ends. Germline V gene data show CDR1 as SGHAT and CDR2 as FQNNGV. Complete variable domain (other parts from reference TRBV11-2 and TRBJ2-1): EAGVAQSPRYKIIEKRQSVAFWCNPISGHATLYWYQQILGQGPKLLIQFQNNGVVDDSQLPKDRFSAERLKGVDSTLKIQPAKLEDSAVYLCASRTAYNEQFFGPGTRLTVL.

The table lists this clone with a count of one. The chain recombines TRBV30 with TRBJ2-5, with D possibly being TRBD1 (7 bases). Germline V gives CDR1 GTSNPN, CDR2 SVGIG (reference sequence). The CDR3 length is 15 residues. With 0 bases removed from V and 4 bases from J, the gap between germline ends came to 15 bases. CDR3 sequence (DNA): TGTGCCTGGAGTGTAGGGGGGACAGACCGAGAGACCCAGTACTTC. This sequence encodes CAWSVGGTDRETQYF.

V gene TRBV29-1 combines with J gene TRBJ1-1, with a weak D call TRBD1 (5 bases). The CDR3 runs 13 residues. The V end lost 5 bases, the J end lost 5 bases, and 15 bases lay between the germline ends. Germline V lookup: CDR1 SQVTM, CDR2 ANQGSEA. CDR3 nucleotides: TGCAGCGTTACCGCATCAGGGCGGACTGAAGCTTTCTTT. Protein sequence: CSVTASGRTEAFF.

The chain carries TRBV2 and TRBJ1-1, with D possibly matching TRBD1 (5 bases). Germline values: CDR1 SNHLY, CDR2 FYNNEI. The V end was cut by 2 bases, the J end by 0 bases, with 10 bases between. This CDR3 region has 15 residues. CDR3: CASSEQGGMNTEAFF. DNA for the CDR3: TGTGCCAGCAGTGAACAGGGTGGGATGAACACTGAAGCTTTCTTT.

The chain has TRBV6-5 and TRBJ2-7, with 8 bases aligning to TRBD2. Germline V gene lookup returns CDR1 MNHEY and CDR2 SVGAGI. There are 15 residues in the CDR3. Trimming removed 6 bases from V and 9 bases from J; junction bases left unmatched: 16. The CDR3 loop is CASSPRATSDSWQYF. The DNA for the CDR3 is TGTGCCAGCAGCCCTCGGGCGACTAGCGATTCTTGGCAGTACTTC.

V gene TRBV5-1 combines with J gene TRBJ2-6; 7 nucleotides align to TRBD2. The junction had 10 bases not matched to a gene; V was cut back by 4 bases and J by 3 bases. CDR3 size: 17 residues. CDR1 is SGHRS and CDR2 is YFSETQ in the germline V gene. The CDR3 loop is CASSLSGTTIGANVLTF. DNA for the CDR3: TGCGCCAGCAGCCTATCGGGGACTACAATTGGGGCCAACGTCCTGACTTTC.

The V call is TRBV30, the J call TRBJ2-5, with a weak D call TRBD2 (6 bases). The ends were cut back, 0 bases at V and 2 bases at J, with 7 bases in the middle. Germline values: CDR1 GTSNPN, CDR2 SVGIG (reference sequence). The CDR3 loop spans 13 amino acids. This chain's CDR3 is CAWSVRGQETQYF. Here the CDR3 DNA reads TGTGCCTGGAGTGTACGGGGGCAAGAGACCCAGTACTTC.

J is TRBJ1-3 and V is TRBV27; perhaps TRBD1 as D (6 bases). Germline assignment: CDR1 MNHEY and CDR2 SMNVEV (reference sequence). V lost 4 bases and J 2 bases, leaving 18 bases between the germline ends. There are 17 residues in the CDR3. The CDR3 sequence is CASSSTGTLRTGNTIYF. Here the CDR3 DNA reads TGTGCCAGCAGTTCAACCGGGACACTCCGGACTGGAAACACCATATATTTT.

This clone was seen a single time. The CDR3 coding sequence is TGTGCCAGCAGTTCCGGACAGGGCTCCTACAATGAGCAGTTCTTC. Translated, it gives CASSSGQGSYNEQFF. The chain couples TRBV28 to TRBJ2-1; TRBD1 matches at 8 bases. The CDR3 is 15 amino acids. Trimming took 4 bases from V and 0 from J; bases not matched to a gene: 2. Germline CDR1 reads MDHEN; CDR2 reads SYDVKM.

In its sample, this clone was seen a few times. The chain combines TRBV7-2 with TRBJ2-7, with D unclear. V was clipped by 4 bases and J by 6 bases, with 16 bases between them. This CDR3 is 14 amino acids long. CDR1 and CDR2 from the germline V gene are SGHTA and FQGNSA. CDR3 DNA: TGTGCCAGCAGCTCTTCCGGGTCCGCACCCGAGCAGTACTTC. It codes for CASSSSGSAPEQYF.